The entry that follows covers one TCR beta chain sequence. As yet, its antigen is unknown. The CDR3 loop spans 14 amino acids. The V gene's germline CDR1 is SGHRS and CDR2 YFSETQ. V dropped 4 bases and J dropped 8; count of bases not matched to a gene: 7. This sample is part of a study of cytomegalovirus exposure and HLA in healthy donors. The method was immunoSEQ multiplex PCR; TCRdb's version includes in-frame clones alone and lacks a portion of them. The profile shows roughly 260,000 clones, around 87% of them singletons. Study-wide results and caveats: Subsequent analysis revealed that first-cohort TCR clusters tended to co-occur in the 90 to 150 validation repertoires.

What was sequenced was PBMCs. This chain joins TRBV5-1 and TRBJ1-4; the match to TRBD1 covers 8 bases. This TCR was sampled from a woman aged 18 to 35 in good health and CMV-seronegative. CDR3 in amino acids: CASSVRDRQEKLFF. The CDR3 bases are TGCGCCAGCAGCGTCCGGGACAGGCAAGAAAAACTGTTTTTT.